Shown below are 27 T cell receptor beta chains from a single sample sequenced in a study of T cells after yellow fever vaccination. TCRdb ran MiXCR on the 5' RACE reads and lists one entry per CDR3 protein. The sample consists of some 350,000 distinct CDR3 sequences, 3% to 4.5% of them appearing once. The source was PBMCs, collected 5 days after the yellow fever booster vaccination. The receptors originated from a man aged 18 to 30 who received the YFV17D yellow fever vaccine.

This rearrangement joins TRBV27 to TRBJ1-6; D gene uncertain. CDR3 length equals 15 residues. From germline, CDR1 is MNHEY and CDR2 SMNVEV (reference sequence). With 3 bases removed from V and 6 bases from J, the gap between germline ends came to 12 bases. DNA for the CDR3: TGTGCCAGCAGTTTGGAGGACGCAGTTAATTCACCCCTCCACTTT. Translation: CASSLEDAVNSPLHF.

The chain employs TRBV7-9 and TRBJ1-1; D might be TRBD1 (6 bases). Germline CDR1 reads SEHNR; CDR2 reads FQNEAQ (reference sequence). V was cut by 5 bases and J by 2 bases, with 21 bases left in between. The CDR3 is 17 amino acids. Written as DNA, the CDR3 is TGTGCCAGCAGCCCCCGACAGGACTCGATTGGCAACACTGAAGCTTTCTTT. This codes for CASSPRQDSIGNTEAFF.

This clonotype was picked up a small number of times. The genes are TRBV7-8 and TRBJ2-6; a possible D gene is TRBD1 (6 bases). From germline, CDR1 is SGHVS and CDR2 FQNEAQ. V gave up 4 bases and J gave up 8 bases, with 12 bases separating them. The CDR3 totals 14 residues. The CDR3 sequence: CASSSRWDTNVLTF. Written as DNA, the CDR3 is TGTGCCAGCAGCTCCCGCTGGGACACCAACGTCCTGACTTTC.

In its sample, this clonotype was seen a few times. The chain links TRBV3-1 to TRBJ2-3, with 7 bases matching TRBD2. Trimming cost V 0 bases and J 6 bases; bases outside gene matches: 3. The CDR3 spans 14 residues. CDR1 and CDR2 from the germline V gene are LGHDT and YNNKEL (reference sequence). CDR3 sequence: CASSQEAGEDTQYF. The CDR3 nucleotides are TGTGCCAGCAGCCAAGAGGCGGGGGAGGATACGCAGTATTTT.

Ten or more counts support this clonotype. The chain combines TRBV5-1 with TRBJ1-4; 8 nucleotides line up with TRBD1. V lost 1 base and J lost 8; bases outside the gene matches: 10. Germline V lookup: CDR1 SGHRS, CDR2 YFSETQ. The CDR3 has 16 residues. CDR3 in amino acids: CASSLIAGGQWEKLFF. DNA for the CDR3: TGCGCCAGCAGCTTGATAGCAGGGGGCCAGTGGGAAAAACTGTTTTTT. Variable domain in full (rest from reference TRBV5-1 and TRBJ1-4): KAGVTQTPRYLIKTRGQQVTLSCSPISGHRSVSWYQQTPGQGLQFLFEYFSETQRNKGNFPGRFSGRQFSNSRSEMNVSTLELGDSALYLCASSLIAGGQWEKLFFGSGTQLSVL.

The chain combines TRBV28 with TRBJ2-5; TRBD2 might be the D (5 bases). The CDR3 contains 14 residues. The germline gives CDR1 MDHEN, CDR2 SYDVKM. Trimming pared 7 bases from V and 1 base from J, leaving 13 bases between. This chain's CDR3 is CASTGSRAQETQYF. CDR3 sequence (DNA): TGTGCCAGCACGGGATCCCGAGCCCAAGAGACCCAGTACTTC.

The chain carries TRBV5-5 and TRBJ1-5; 8 bases fit TRBD1. This CDR3 is built from 17 residues. The germline gives CDR1 SGHKS, CDR2 YYEKEE (reference sequence). V dropped 0 bases and J dropped 1; count of bases not matched to a gene: 6. CDR3 nucleotide sequence: TGTGCCAGCAGCTTGGGACAGGGGAGGTTCAGCAATCAGCCCCAGCATTTT. As protein: CASSLGQGRFSNQPQHF.

This chain joins TRBV4-3 and TRBJ2-1; D remains ambiguous. Trimming pared 0 bases from V and 8 bases from J, leaving 14 bases between. This CDR3 comprises 15 residues. Germline loops: CDR1 LGHNA, CDR2 YSLEER. CDR3 amino acids: CASSQDPLGYHEQFF. The DNA for the CDR3 is TGCGCCAGCAGCCAAGATCCCCTGGGGTACCATGAGCAGTTCTTC.

This clonotype came up many times. The genes are TRBV4-3 and TRBJ2-7, with D perhaps TRBD1 or TRBD2 (6 bases each). The CDR3 totals 16 residues. The V gene lost 0 bases and the J gene lost 9 bases, with 21 bases spanning the gap. Germline V lookup: CDR1 LGHNA, CDR2 YSLEER. CDR3 nucleotides: TGCGCCAGCAGCCAAGAGATTCGGGGGACAATAGAGAGGCAGTACTTC. Its protein is CASSQEIRGTIERQYF.

This clonotype was seen a few times. This chain uses TRBV4-2 with TRBJ1-5, with 7 bases identical to TRBD1. The J segment lost 4 bases and the V segment lost 3 bases, leaving 9 bases of the junction unmatched. Per the germline V gene, CDR1 is LGHNA and CDR2 is YNFKEQ. The CDR3 loop spans 16 amino acids. The CDR3 protein is CASSHEEAGGNQPQHF. Here the CDR3 DNA reads TGTGCCAGCAGCCATGAAGAGGCAGGGGGAAATCAGCCCCAGCATTTT.

Ten or more counts support this clonotype. The genes are TRBV18 and TRBJ2-2; D is unresolved. The germline V gene has CDR1 KGHSH and CDR2 LQKENI. Trimming left V 3 bases short and J 5 bases short, with 4 bases between. The CDR3 runs 12 residues. The CDR3 is CASSPRTGELFF. Written as DNA, the CDR3 is TGTGCCAGCTCACCCCGAACCGGGGAGCTGTTTTTT.

This clonotype was counted at least ten times. The chain has TRBV7-2 and TRBJ1-1; D gene unclear. CDR3 length: 13 amino acids. Trimming took 5 bases from V and 2 from J, leaving 9 bases between them. Germline assignment: CDR1 SGHTA and CDR2 FQGNSA. In nucleotides, the CDR3 is TGTGCCAGCAGCCGAAATTCTAACACTGAAGCTTTCTTT. Its protein is CASSRNSNTEAFF.

This clonotype occurred a few times. This chain's CDR3 is CASSQVLQGGNTEAFF. Here the CDR3 DNA reads TGCGCCAGCAGCCAAGTTCTACAGGGGGGGAACACTGAAGCTTTCTTT. The chain couples TRBV4-3 to TRBJ1-1; 8 nucleotides agree with TRBD1. V lost 1 base to trimming and J lost 1 base; unmatched junction nucleotides: 5. CDR1 is LGHNA and CDR2 is YSLEER in the germline V gene. There are 16 residues in the CDR3.

This clonotype has a handful of counts. The CDR3 reads CASSYLGLTQETQYF. The CDR3, as DNA: TGTGCCAGCAGTTACCTGGGGTTAACCCAAGAGACCCAGTACTTC. The rearrangement links TRBV6-2 or TRBV6-3 to TRBJ2-5; D is unclear. Trimming removed 2 bases from V and 1 base from J, with 11 bases in between. The CDR3 sequence is 15 residues long. The germline V gene encodes CDR1 MNHEY and CDR2 SVGEGT.

The sample holds a few counts of this clonotype. In DNA, the CDR3 is TGCGCCAGCAGCCAAGACGTGAGTGATGAGCAGTTCTTC. Translated: CASSQDVSDEQFF. This sequence joins TRBV4-1 and TRBJ2-1; D call uncertain. Trimming pared 0 bases from V and 8 bases from J, leaving 8 bases between. Germline CDR1 reads MGHRA; CDR2 reads YSYEKL. The length of the CDR3 is 13 residues.

This clonotype came up a few times. The rearrangement links TRBV4-1 to TRBJ1-1; D gene ambiguous. CDR3 length: 14 residues. With 4 bases removed from V and 4 bases from J, the gap between germline ends came to 13 bases. Germline values: CDR1 MGHRA, CDR2 YSYEKL. This CDR3 reads CASSPRVTSTEAFF. DNA of the CDR3: TGCGCCAGCAGCCCCCGGGTGACGTCCACTGAAGCTTTCTTT.

A remark on this clonotype: The junction departs from the called germline gene at one end, perhaps through a read error. The CDR3 sequence: CPSCEGLEGYEQYF. In nucleotides, the CDR3 is TGTCCCAGCTGTGAGGGACTAGAGGGCTACGAGCAGTACTTC. The V gene is TRBV27, the J gene TRBJ2-7, with 8 bases aligning to TRBD2. The CDR3 is 14 residues long. CDR1 and CDR2 (germline): MNHEY, SMNVEV (reference sequence).

This clonotype has ten or more counts. The V call is TRBV7-7, the J call TRBJ2-2; 11 bases fit TRBD2. The CDR3 is 14 amino acids. Germline V gene data show CDR1 as SSHAT and CDR2 as FNYEAQ (reference sequence). The DNA of the CDR3 is TGTGCTAGCGGGGGGGCTAGTCGGACCGGGGAGCTGTTTTTT. It is translated as CASGGASRTGELFF.

This clonotype was seen a handful of times. The chain joins TRBV6-1 to TRBJ2-1; D is possibly TRBD1 or TRBD2 (6 bases each). V lost 2 bases to trimming and J lost 8 bases, with 19 bases between them. The CDR3 spans 16 residues. Germline V gene lookup returns CDR1 MNHNS and CDR2 SASEGT. Here the CDR3 DNA reads TGTGCCAGCAGTGAAATGGTAAGGGGGGCGGTCGATGAGCAGTTCTTC. Residues: CASSEMVRGAVDEQFF.

This clonotype was observed many times. The rearrangement uses TRBV6-6 and TRBJ1-2; possibly TRBD1 for D (5 bases). The V end was cut by 2 bases, the J end by 0 bases, with 10 bases between. This CDR3 spans 15 amino acids. In germline, CDR1 is MNHNY, CDR2 SVGAGI (reference sequence). The CDR3 is CASSYGTGANYGYTF. The CDR3 DNA sequence: TGTGCCAGCAGTTACGGGACGGGAGCTAACTATGGCTACACCTTC.

In this sample, this clonotype turned up a few times. The rearrangement joins TRBV27 to TRBJ2-1; perhaps TRBD2 as D (6 bases). There are 13 residues in the CDR3. V lost 7 bases, J lost 2 bases, and 9 bases lay in between. Germline values: CDR1 MNHEY, CDR2 SMNVEV (reference sequence). CDR3 in DNA: TGTGCCAGCATGGCTAGCGCCTACAATGAGCAGTTCTTC. This codes for CASMASAYNEQFF.

This clonotype has a handful of counts. CDR3 sequence (DNA): TGCGCCAGCAGCTTGTATAGACAGAACACTGAAGCTTTCTTT. The encoded protein is CASSLYRQNTEAFF. The V call is TRBV5-1, the J call TRBJ1-1; D gene ambiguous. V gave up 1 base and J gave up 1 base, with 8 bases separating them. The CDR3 extends over 14 amino acids. The germline V gene has CDR1 SGHRS and CDR2 YFSETQ.

This clonotype appeared a few times. This chain connects TRBV7-9 to TRBJ2-3; TRBD2 aligns across 10 bases. This CDR3 comprises 16 residues. CDR1 SEHNR and CDR2 FQNEAQ come from the germline V gene (reference sequence). V was clipped by 3 bases and J by 6 bases; unmatched bases: 9. CDR3 DNA: TGTGCCAGCAGCTTGAGCGGGGGGGCCGTCCAGGATACGCAGTATTTT. This codes for CASSLSGGAVQDTQYF.

The chain employs TRBV15 and TRBJ2-3; TRBD2 matches at 14 bases. The junction had 5 bases not matched to a gene; V was cut back by 4 bases and J by 2 bases. CDR1 LNHNV and CDR2 YYDKDF come from the germline V gene (reference sequence). The CDR3 consists of 17 residues. CDR3 sequence reads: CATSTGLAGGPTDTQYF. CDR3 coding DNA: TGTGCCACCAGCACCGGACTAGCGGGGGGCCCCACAGATACGCAGTATTTT. Filled out from reference TRBV15 and TRBJ2-3, the complete variable domain reads DAMVIQNPRYQVTQFGKPVTLSCSQTLNHNVMYWYQQKSSQAPKLLFHYYDKDFNNEADTPDNFQSRRPNTSFCFLDIRSPGLGDTAMYLCATSTGLAGGPTDTQYFGPGTRLTVL.

This clonotype has a handful of counts. This chain connects TRBV24-1 to TRBJ2-1; TRBD2 agrees at 10 bases. Per germline, CDR1 KGHDR and CDR2 SFDVKD. This CDR3 contains 12 residues. V lost 10 bases and J lost 7; bases outside the gene matches: 3. The CDR3, as DNA: TGTGCCACTAGCGGGGGGTCAAATGAGCAGTTCTTC. Its protein product is CATSGGSNEQFF.

This clonotype occurred a few times. J is TRBJ2-2 and V is TRBV6-5; no clear D. Germline CDR1 and CDR2: MNHEY and SVGAGI. This CDR3 is 13 amino acids long. The V gene lost 0 bases and the J gene lost 7 bases, with 6 bases spanning the gap. For the CDR3, the DNA is TGTGCCAGCAGTTACTCTGAAGGCGGGGAGCTGTTTTTT. Its protein product is CASSYSEGGELFF.

The sample holds many counts of this clonotype. The rearrangement uses TRBV4-3 and TRBJ2-7; D gene ambiguous. Trimming left V 1 base short and J 1 base short, with 14 bases between. This CDR3 is 16 amino acids long. Germline V gives CDR1 LGHNA, CDR2 YSLEER. CDR3: CASSQGVGKTSYEQYF. DNA of the CDR3: TGCGCCAGCAGCCAAGGGGTAGGCAAGACATCCTACGAGCAGTACTTC.